This T cell receptor (beta chain) stems from a study of human T cells and chemical hapten exposure. Trimming removed 7 bases from V and 5 bases from J; junction bases left unmatched: 13. The CDR3 is made up of 15 amino acids. Germline V gives CDR1 SQVTM, CDR2 ANQGSEA. Time point here: pre-sensitization, week 0. As to treatment: therapeutic diphenylcyclopropenone sensitization with weekly scalp DPC. Methods used by the authors: Samples contained a median of roughly 100,000 TCRs, with a range of roughly 20,000 to 690,600. TCRdb independently ran MiXCR on the RACE reads; one entry per CDR3 protein. TCRdb's processing, not the study's, gives the V and J calls here. The sample shows 150,000 to 200,000 distinct CDR3 sequences, around 30% of them seen only once.

The chain employs TRBV29-1 and TRBJ1-1; 10 nucleotides line up with TRBD1. The starting material was whole blood, obtained in connection with sensitization to the hapten diphenylcyclopropenone (DPC). The clonotype was recovered from a woman in her thirties with alopecia areata. Some clones in this sample may be carry-over from other donors' samples. This CDR3 is CSATSRTGGRTEAFF. DNA of the CDR3: TGCAGCGCCACAAGTCGGACAGGGGGAAGGACTGAAGCTTTCTTT. Combining the CDR3 with reference TRBV29-1 and TRBJ1-1 gives the whole variable domain SAVISQKPSRDICQRGTSLTIQCQVDSQVTMMFWYRQQPGQSLTLIATANQGSEATYESGFVIDKFPISRPNLTFSTLTVSNMSPEDSSIYLCSATSRTGGRTEAFFGQGTRLTVV.